This T cell receptor beta chain was captured in a study of beta chain features in type 1 diabetes. Worth noting for this clone: Its antigen is unidentified.

Sequencing targeted expressed TCRB transcripts, as all isolated RNA had been reverse transcribed. Assay: immunoSEQ multiplex PCR; the TCRdb copy retains only in-frame clones and omits some. The table shows 500,000 to 850,000 clones, with roughly an eighth occurring only once. Notes on the study in general: All four CD4+ subsets of Type 1 diabetes patients contained TCRB CDR3s that were moderately but significantly shorter.

CDR3 length: 14 residues. Trimming shortened V by 6 bases and J by 1 base, and 13 bases separated the two germline ends. From germline, CDR1 is ENHRY and CDR2 SYGVKD. The sequence was collected from a man between 18 and 35 years old with type 1 diabetes. The source material was naive CD4+ T cells from blood. V is TRBV10-3 and J is TRBJ2-7, with D perhaps assigned TRBD1 or TRBD2 (6 bases each). The CDR3 DNA reads TGTGCCATCAGCGGGTCGGGGGCTTCCTACGAGCAGTACTTC. Amino acid sequence: CAISGSGASYEQYF.